This T cell receptor (beta chain) appears in the sequencing data of a study of identical twins. This clonotype was seen many times. TCRdb processed the 5' RACE reads anew with MiXCR; each CDR3 protein has one entry. The sample carries about 390,000 distinct CDR3 sequences, 8.5% to 10% recorded once. The CDR3 runs to 14 residues. The V and J ends lost 4 bases and 2 bases respectively, with 10 bases between them. Germline CDR1 SGHRS, CDR2 YFSETQ. Sample: naive T cells sorted from blood. The sequence was obtained from a woman in her 50s in good health. This chain joins TRBV5-1 and TRBJ2-1; D not certain. The CDR3 region has the DNA TGCGCCAGCAGCATAGGGTTTACCTACAATGAGCAGTTCTTC. It specifies CASSIGFTYNEQFF.